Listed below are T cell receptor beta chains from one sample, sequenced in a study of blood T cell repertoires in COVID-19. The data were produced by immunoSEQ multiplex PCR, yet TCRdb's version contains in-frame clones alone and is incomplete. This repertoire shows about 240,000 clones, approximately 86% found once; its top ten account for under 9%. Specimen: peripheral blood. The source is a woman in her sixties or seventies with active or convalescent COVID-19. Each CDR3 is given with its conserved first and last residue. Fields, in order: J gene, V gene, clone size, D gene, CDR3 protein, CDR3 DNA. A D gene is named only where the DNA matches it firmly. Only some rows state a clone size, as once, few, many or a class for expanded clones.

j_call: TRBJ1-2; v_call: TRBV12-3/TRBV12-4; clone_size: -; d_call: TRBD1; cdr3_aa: CASRVTGGDGYTF; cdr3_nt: TGTGCCAGCAGAGTAACAGGGGGCGATGGCTACACCTTC
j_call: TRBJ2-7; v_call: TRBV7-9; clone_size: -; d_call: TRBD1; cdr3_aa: CASSQTDRGRFYEQYF; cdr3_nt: TGTGCCAGCAGCCAGACTGACAGGGGGCGCTTCTACGAGCAGTACTTC
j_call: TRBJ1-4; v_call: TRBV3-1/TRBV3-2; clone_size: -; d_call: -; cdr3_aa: CASSQQGTNEKLFF; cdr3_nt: TGTGCCAGCAGCCAACAGGGTACTAATGAAAAACTGTTTTTT
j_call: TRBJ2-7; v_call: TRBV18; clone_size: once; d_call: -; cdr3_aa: CASSIVEGTYEQYF; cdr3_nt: TGTGCCAGCTCAATAGTCGAGGGTACCTACGAGCAGTACTTC
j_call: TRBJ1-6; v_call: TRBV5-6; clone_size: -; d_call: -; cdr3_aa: CASSLPQGAMNSPLHF; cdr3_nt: TGTGCCAGCAGCTTGCCACAGGGTGCCATGAATTCACCCCTCCACTTT
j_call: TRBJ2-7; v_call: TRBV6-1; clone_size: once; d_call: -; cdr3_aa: CASSALRDSTGLYEQYF; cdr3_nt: TGTGCCAGCAGTGCCCTTCGGGACAGCACGGGACTCTACGAGCAGTACTTC
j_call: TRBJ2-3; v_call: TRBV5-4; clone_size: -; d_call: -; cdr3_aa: CASSQPRFGSVDTQYF; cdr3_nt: TGTGCCAGCTCCCAACCACGCTTCGGGAGTGTGGATACGCAGTATTTT
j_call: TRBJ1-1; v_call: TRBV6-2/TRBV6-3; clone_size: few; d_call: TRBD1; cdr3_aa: CASSGQGVTEAFF; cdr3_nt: TGTGCCAGCAGTGGACAGGGTGTCACTGAAGCTTTCTTT
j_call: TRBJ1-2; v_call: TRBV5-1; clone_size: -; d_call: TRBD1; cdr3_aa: CASSPSGGQVAGSNYGYTF; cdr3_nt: TGCGCCAGCAGCCCGAGCGGTGGACAGGTCGCCGGGTCTAACTATGGCTACACCTTC
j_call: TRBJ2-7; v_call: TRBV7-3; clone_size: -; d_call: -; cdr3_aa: CASSLLAGYEQYF; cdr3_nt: TGTGCCAGCAGCTTACTCGCGGGCTACGAGCAGTACTTC
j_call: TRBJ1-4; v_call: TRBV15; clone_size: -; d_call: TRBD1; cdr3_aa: CATSRVGQTGREKLFF; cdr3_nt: TGTGCCACCAGCAGAGTGGGACAGACAGGACGGGAAAAACTGTTTTTT
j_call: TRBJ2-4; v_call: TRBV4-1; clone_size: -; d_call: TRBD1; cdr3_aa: CASSPGTGEGENIQYF; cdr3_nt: TGCGCCAGCAGCCCTGGGACAGGGGAAGGTGAAAACATTCAGTACTTC
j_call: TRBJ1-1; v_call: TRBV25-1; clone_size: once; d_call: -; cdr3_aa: CASSERDTRTGEAFF; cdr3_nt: TGTGCCAGCAGTGAACGGGACACAAGGACGGGTGAAGCTTTCTTT
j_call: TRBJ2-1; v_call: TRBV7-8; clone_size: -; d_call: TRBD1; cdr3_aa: CASSEDRGWYNEQFF; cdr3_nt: TGTGCCAGCAGCGAGGACAGGGGATGGTACAATGAGCAGTTCTTC
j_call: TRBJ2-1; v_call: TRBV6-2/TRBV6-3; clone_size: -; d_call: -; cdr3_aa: CASSYPLVQALSYNEQFF; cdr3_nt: TGTGCCAGCAGTTACCCCCTCGTCCAGGCCTTATCCTACAATGAGCAGTTCTTC
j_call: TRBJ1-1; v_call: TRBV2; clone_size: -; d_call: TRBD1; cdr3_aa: CASREGTGDISEAFF; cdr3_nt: TGTGCCAGCAGGGAGGGGACAGGGGATATATCTGAAGCTTTCTTT
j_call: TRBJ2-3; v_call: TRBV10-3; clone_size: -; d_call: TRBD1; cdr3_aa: CAIRATGVGDTQYF; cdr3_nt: TGTGCCATCAGGGCGACAGGGGTGGGAGATACGCAGTATTTT
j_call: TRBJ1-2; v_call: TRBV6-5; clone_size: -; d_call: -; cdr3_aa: CASSTDRIYGYTF; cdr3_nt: TGTGCCAGCAGCACCGACAGGATCTATGGCTACACCTTC
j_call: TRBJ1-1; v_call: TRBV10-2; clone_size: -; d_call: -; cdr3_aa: CASGRLNTEAFF; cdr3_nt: TGCGCCAGCGGTAGATTGAACACTGAAGCTTTCTTT
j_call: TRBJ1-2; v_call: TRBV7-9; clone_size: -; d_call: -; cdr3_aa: CASSLVFDRHLYGYTF; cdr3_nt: TGTGCCAGCAGCTTAGTCTTTGACAGGCACCTCTATGGCTACACCTTC
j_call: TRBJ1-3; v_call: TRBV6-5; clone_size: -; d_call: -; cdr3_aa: CASRRDFSSGNTIYF; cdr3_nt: TGTGCCAGCAGGCGGGACTTCAGCTCTGGAAACACCATATATTTT
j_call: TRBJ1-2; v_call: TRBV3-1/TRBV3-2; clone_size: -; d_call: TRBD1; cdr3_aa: CASSPGQGGYGYTF; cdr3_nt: TGTGCCAGCAGCCCAGGACAGGGTGGCTATGGCTACACCTTC
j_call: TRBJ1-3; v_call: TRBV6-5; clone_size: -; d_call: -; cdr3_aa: CASSYSPYSPGNTIYF; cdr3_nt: TGTGCCAGCAGTTACTCTCCCTACTCGCCTGGAAACACCATATATTTT
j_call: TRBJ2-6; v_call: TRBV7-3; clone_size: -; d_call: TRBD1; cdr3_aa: CASSLRSTPGQGLSGANVLTF; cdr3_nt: TGTGCCAGCAGCTTACGGTCGACACCGGGACAGGGTCTCTCTGGGGCCAACGTCCTGACTTTC
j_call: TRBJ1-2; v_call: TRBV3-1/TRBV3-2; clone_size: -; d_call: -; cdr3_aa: CASVSQGSGGYTF; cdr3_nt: TGTGCCAGCGTTTCTCAGGGGAGTGGCGGCTACACCTTC
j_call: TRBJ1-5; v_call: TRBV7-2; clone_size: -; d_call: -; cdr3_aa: CASSLDHRVGQPQHF; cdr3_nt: TGTGCCAGCAGCTTAGATCACAGGGTAGGTCAGCCCCAGCATTTT
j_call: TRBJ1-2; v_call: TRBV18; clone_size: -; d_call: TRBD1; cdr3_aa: CASFGQDEYGYTF; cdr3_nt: TGTGCCAGCTTCGGACAGGATGAGTATGGCTACACCTTC
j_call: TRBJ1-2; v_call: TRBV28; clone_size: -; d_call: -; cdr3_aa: CASSFEVPSYGYTF; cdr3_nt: TGTGCCAGCAGTTTCGAGGTGCCGAGCTATGGCTACACCTTC
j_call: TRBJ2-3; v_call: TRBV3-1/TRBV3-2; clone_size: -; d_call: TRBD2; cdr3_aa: CASSQDTSGTGDTQYF; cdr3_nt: TGTGCCAGCAGCCAAGATACTAGCGGGACGGGGGATACGCAGTATTTT
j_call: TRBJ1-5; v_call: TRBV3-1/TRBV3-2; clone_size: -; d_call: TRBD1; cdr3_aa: CASSPPGTGGRGQPQHF; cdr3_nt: TGTGCCAGCAGCCCGCCCGGGACAGGGGGAAGGGGTCAGCCCCAGCATTTT